These 26 T cell receptor beta chains share one sample of origin, sequenced in a study of blood T cell repertoires in COVID-19. Profiling relied on immunoSEQ multiplex PCR, and the TCRdb table lists in-frame clones only, not all of them. Of roughly 330,000 clones in the sample, around 84% were seen once. Sequencing input: PBMCs or T cells enriched from blood (not recorded which). The receptors were gathered from a woman between 18 and 29 years old who had recovered from COVID-19.

V and J are TRBV29-1 and TRBJ2-7, with no clear D. CDR3 size: 11 residues. Deletions cut 6 bases from V and 4 bases from J, with 10 bases between. CDR1 is SQVTM and CDR2 is ANQGSEA in the germline V gene. CDR3 in amino acids: CSVRHRYEQYF. The DNA of the CDR3 is TGCAGCGTGAGACATAGGTACGAGCAGTACTTC.

The chain uses TRBV9 and TRBJ2-3; D possibly corresponds to TRBD2 (6 bases). Trimming took 0 bases from V and 3 from J, leaving 17 bases between them. Germline assignment: CDR1 SGDLS and CDR2 YYNGEE. The CDR3 has 17 amino acids. CDR3: CASSVDRQTGETDTQYF. In DNA, the CDR3 is TGTGCCAGCAGCGTAGATCGTCAGACGGGAGAGACAGATACGCAGTATTTT. Complete variable domain (other parts from reference TRBV9 and TRBJ2-3): DSGVTQTPKHLITATGQRVTLRCSPRSGDLSVYWYQQSLDQGLQFLIQYYNGEERAKGNILERFSAQQFPDLHSELNLSSLELGDSALYFCASSVDRQTGETDTQYFGPGTRLTVL.

The V call is TRBV10-3, the J call TRBJ1-3; D uncertain. The CDR3 has 15 residues. V lost 2 bases and J 0 bases, leaving 8 bases between the germline ends. The V gene's germline CDR1 is ENHRY and CDR2 SYGVKD. CDR3 DNA: TGTGCCATCAGTGAGGCGGGGAGCTCTGGAAACACCATATATTTT. As protein: CAISEAGSSGNTIYF.

The CDR3 reads CASSRRDSLLYGYTF. The CDR3 bases are TGTGCCAGCAGCCGCCGGGACAGCCTACTTTATGGCTACACCTTC. The genes are TRBV9 and TRBJ1-2; 7 nucleotides match TRBD1. V shed 4 bases, J shed 5 bases, and the junction held 11 bases outside the gene matches. The CDR3 is 15 amino acids. Germline CDR1 and CDR2: SGDLS and YYNGEE.

The chain has TRBV18 and TRBJ2-3, with D possibly matching TRBD2 (5 bases). V was pared by 3 bases and J by 2 bases, with 18 bases between. The CDR3 loop spans 17 amino acids. CDR1 and CDR2 (germline): KGHSH, LQKENI. This CDR3 reads CASSPKTGILVTDTQYF. CDR3 DNA sequence: TGTGCCAGCTCACCTAAGACCGGGATCTTGGTCACAGATACGCAGTATTTT.

The chain couples TRBV18 to TRBJ1-2, with 7 bases fitting TRBD1. V lost 2 bases, J lost 4 bases, and 4 bases stayed unmatched. CDR1 and CDR2 from the germline V gene are KGHSH and LQKENI. The CDR3 is made up of 14 amino acids. CDR3 coding DNA: TGTGCCAGCTCACCAAGGGGACAGAGCTATGGCTACACCTTC. This encodes CASSPRGQSYGYTF.

The table lists this clone with a few counts. The chain uses TRBV11-1 and TRBJ1-2; 7 bases map to TRBD1. Trimming took 6 bases from V and 6 from J; bases not matched to a gene: 7. The CDR3 sequence is 13 residues long. Germline CDR1 SGHAT, CDR2 FQDESV (reference sequence). The CDR3 spells CASSSDRANGYTF. CDR3 coding DNA: TGTGCCAGCAGTTCCGACAGGGCGAATGGCTACACCTTC.

The V gene is TRBV6-5, the J gene TRBJ2-6; TRBD1 is a possible D gene (6 bases). Germline V CDR1 and CDR2: MNHEY, SVGAGI. The CDR3 is 15 amino acids. The V gene lost 7 bases and the J gene lost 1 base, with 11 bases spanning the gap. CDR3 DNA: TGTGCCAGCATCCTAGGGGGTTCTGGGGCCAACGTCCTGACTTTC. It encodes CASILGGSGANVLTF.

CDR3 nucleotide sequence: TGTGCCAGCAGCTCCCCGGGGACAGTTAATTCCCCTCCTACGAGCGAGCAGTACTTC. Translated: CASSSPGTVNSPPTSEQYF. This chain uses TRBV7-9 with TRBJ2-7; 7 bases match TRBD1. Per the germline V gene, CDR1 is SEHNR and CDR2 is FQNEAQ (reference sequence). The CDR3 extends over 19 amino acids. After removal of 4 bases from V and 6 bases from J, the junction contained 24 bases not matched to a gene.

The chain has TRBV28 and TRBJ2-3; 9 bases fit TRBD2. V lost 11 bases, J lost 1 base, and 7 bases stayed unmatched. The CDR3 totals 14 residues. Germline V gene data show CDR1 as MDHEN and CDR2 as SYDVKM. The CDR3 DNA reads TGTGCCGCCCAAGGCGGGGGGGGCACAGATACGCAGTATTTT. Its translation: CAAQGGGGTDTQYF.

The V gene is TRBV28, the J gene TRBJ1-1, with a possible D match to TRBD1 (6 bases). The V end lost 7 bases, the J end lost 5 bases, and 14 bases lay between the germline ends. The CDR3 runs to 13 residues. CDR1 and CDR2 from the germline V gene are MDHEN and SYDVKM. The CDR3 nucleotides read TGTGCCAGCACCCCCGCTGACAGGACTGAAGCTTTCTTT. This codes for CASTPADRTEAFF.

This clone was counted only a few times. The chain joins TRBV27 to TRBJ2-1; D not resolved. The CDR3 spans 15 residues. V dropped 2 bases and J dropped 3 bases, with 11 bases sitting between them. The germline gives CDR1 MNHEY, CDR2 SMNVEV (reference sequence). The CDR3 spells CASSLTYQLYNEQFF. CDR3 in DNA: TGTGCCAGCAGTTTAACGTATCAACTCTACAATGAGCAGTTCTTC.

This chain links TRBV2 with TRBJ1-1, with 9 bases lining up with TRBD1. With 4 bases clipped from V and 0 bases from J, the junction kept 12 bases outside the gene matches. CDR1 is SNHLY and CDR2 is FYNNEI in the germline V gene. The CDR3 is 18 residues long. DNA for the CDR3: TGTGCCAGCAGTGGCTACCCACGGACAGGGGATGTGAACACTGAAGCTTTCTTT. Translating gives CASSGYPRTGDVNTEAFF.

V usage is TRBV2 and J usage is TRBJ1-5; D gene ambiguous. V lost 7 bases to trimming and J lost 4 bases, with 14 bases between them. Germline CDR1 reads SNHLY; CDR2 reads FYNNEI. This CDR3 comprises 14 residues. CDR3 in DNA: TGTGCCAGCAAGGATGCAGGTCCTAATCAGCCCCAGCATTTT. It yields the protein CASKDAGPNQPQHF.

DNA of the CDR3: TGTGTAGGGGCGCGAGTATATGGGGCAGATACGCAGTATTTT. Translated: CVGARVYGADTQYF. The chain is built from TRBV7-9 and TRBJ2-3; D may be TRBD1 (5 bases). The CDR3 loop spans 14 amino acids. Per the germline V gene, CDR1 is SEHNR and CDR2 is FQNEAQ (reference sequence).

J is TRBJ2-7 and V is TRBV30; a possible D gene is TRBD1 (5 bases). The V end lost 7 bases, the J end lost 2 bases, and 9 bases lay between the germline ends. Germline CDR1 is GTSNPN and CDR2 is SVGIG (reference sequence). The CDR3 spans 11 residues. CDR3 in amino acids: CAFRAAYEQYF. Here the CDR3 DNA reads TGTGCCTTCAGGGCAGCCTACGAGCAGTACTTC.

This sequence joins TRBV7-9 and TRBJ1-1; no clear D gene. V was pared by 2 bases and J by 1 base, with 14 bases between. Germline V gene data show CDR1 as SEHNR and CDR2 as FQNEAQ (reference sequence). The CDR3 has 16 residues. The CDR3 coding sequence is TGTGCCAGCAGCTTATTAATAGGTGCAGGGAACACTGAAGCTTTCTTT. Translated: CASSLLIGAGNTEAFF. The complete variable domain, with remaining parts taken from reference TRBV7-9 and TRBJ1-1, reads DTGVSQNPRHKITKRGQNVTFRCDPISEHNRLYWYRQTLGQGPEFLTYFQNEAQLEKSRLLSDRFSAERPKGSFSTLEIQRTEQGDSAMYLCASSLLIGAGNTEAFFGQGTRLTVV.

The chain uses TRBV2 and TRBJ2-5; TRBD1 matches at 8 bases. J gave up 2 bases and V 4 bases, and 6 bases lay outside the gene matches. CDR1 and CDR2 (germline): SNHLY, FYNNEI. The length of the CDR3 is 15 residues. CDR3 in DNA: TGTGCCAGCAGTGCTAGGACAGGGCGGCAAGAGACCCAGTACTTC. Its translation: CASSARTGRQETQYF.

The chain uses TRBV6-5 and TRBJ2-2; 7 bases line up with TRBD1. The V and J ends lost 2 bases and 5 bases, in that order; junction bases with no gene match: 5. Germline V gives CDR1 MNHEY, CDR2 SVGAGI. This CDR3 contains 15 residues. This CDR3 is CASSYGSGGTGELFF. The CDR3 bases are TGTGCCAGCAGTTACGGGTCAGGGGGAACCGGGGAGCTGTTTTTT.

The chain's CDR3 is CASSQERGALDTIYF. The CDR3 DNA sequence: TGCGCCAGCAGCCAAGAACGGGGGGCACTGGACACCATATATTTT. The chain employs TRBV4-1 and TRBJ1-3; possibly TRBD1 for D (6 bases). Per the germline V gene, CDR1 is MGHRA and CDR2 is YSYEKL. Deletions cut 0 bases from V and 8 bases from J, with 14 bases between. The length of the CDR3 is 15 residues.

This clone was seen a single time. This chain links TRBV7-9 with TRBJ2-2; D is possibly TRBD2 (6 bases). The CDR3 consists of 16 residues. Trimming left V 1 base short and J 1 base short, with 10 bases between. Germline CDR1 is SEHNR and CDR2 is FQNEAQ (reference sequence). The CDR3 nucleotides read TGTGCCAGCAGCTTAGGCGGGACGGTGAACACCGGGGAGCTGTTTTTT. Translating it yields CASSLGGTVNTGELFF.

This clone was observed once. This chain joins TRBV12-3 or TRBV12-4 and TRBJ2-2; no reliable D call. This CDR3 is built from 12 residues. V shed 5 bases and J shed 8 bases, with 9 bases lying between them. In DNA, the CDR3 is TGTGCCAGCAGTCCCCTCGCGGGGGAGCTGTTTTTT. Residues: CASSPLAGELFF.

The chain is built from TRBV6-5 and TRBJ2-1, with TRBD2 identical over 9 bases. This CDR3 is built from 15 residues. Germline CDR1 reads MNHEY; CDR2 reads SVGAGI. Unmatched junction bases numbered 7, after V lost 7 bases and J lost 3 bases. CDR3 sequence reads: CASTRTSAYYNEQFF. CDR3 bases: TGTGCCAGCACCCGGACTAGCGCATACTACAATGAGCAGTTCTTC.

The CDR3 protein is CASGGQGYNEQFF. The DNA of the CDR3 is TGTGCCAGCGGGGGACAGGGATACAATGAGCAGTTCTTC. The V call is TRBV27, the J call TRBJ2-1; 9 positions match TRBD1. The CDR3 length is 13 residues. Germline-derived CDR1 and CDR2 are MNHEY and SMNVEV (reference sequence). V was clipped by 8 bases and J by 4 bases; unmatched bases: 3.

The chain's CDR3 is CASRTTDYGYTF. Written as DNA, the CDR3 is TGTGCCAGTAGGACAACGGACTATGGCTACACCTTC. This chain connects TRBV19 to TRBJ1-2; no definite D call. The ends were cut back, 6 bases at V and 3 bases at J, with 8 bases in the middle. The CDR3 is 12 amino acids. Germline V gives CDR1 LNHDA, CDR2 SQIVND (reference sequence).

This chain joins TRBV28 and TRBJ2-7; D might be TRBD2 (6 bases). The V gene lost 4 bases and the J gene lost 3 bases, with 7 bases spanning the gap. The V gene's germline CDR1 is MDHEN and CDR2 SYDVKM. CDR3 length equals 12 residues. This CDR3 reads CASSWGLYEQYF. DNA of the CDR3: TGTGCCAGCAGTTGGGGACTCTACGAGCAGTACTTC.